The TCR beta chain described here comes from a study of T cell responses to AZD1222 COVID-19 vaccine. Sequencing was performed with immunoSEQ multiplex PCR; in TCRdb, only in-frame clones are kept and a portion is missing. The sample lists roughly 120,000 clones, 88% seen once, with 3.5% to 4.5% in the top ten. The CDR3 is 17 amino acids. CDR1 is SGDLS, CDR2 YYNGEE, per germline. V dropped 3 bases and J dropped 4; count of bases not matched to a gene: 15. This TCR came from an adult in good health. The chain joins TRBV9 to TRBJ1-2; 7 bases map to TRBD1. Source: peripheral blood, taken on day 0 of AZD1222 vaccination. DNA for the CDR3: TGTGCCAGCAGCGGGGCGAAGACAGGGACGGGTGGCTATGGCTACACCTTC. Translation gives CASSGAKTGTGGYGYTF.